A selection of T cell receptor beta chains follows, all from one sample in a study of T cell responses to AZD1222 COVID-19 vaccine. Assay used: immunoSEQ multiplex PCR; TCRdb lists only in-frame clones, some missing. The top ten clones hold 3.5% to 4% of a sample with about 150,000 clones, 91% of them seen once. This material consisted of peripheral blood, taken 28 days after the second AZD1222 dose. The source is an adult who received the AZD1222 COVID-19 vaccine. CDR3s include the opening cysteine and the closing phenylalanine or tryptophan. The D gene is left open where the match is weak. Some rows mark clone size as missing; the rest say once, few, many or name a class of expanded clone.

d_call clone_size j_call v_call cdr3_aa cdr3_nt
TRBD1 . TRBJ1-1 TRBV5-4 CASRDSHRGSGTEAFF TGTGCCAGCAGGGATAGCCACAGGGGATCGGGCACTGAAGCTTTCTTT
. few TRBJ1-1 TRBV21-1 CASSNRQRMNTEAFF TGTGCCAGCAGCAACCGACAGAGAATGAACACTGAAGCTTTCTTT
TRBD1 . TRBJ2-7 TRBV19 CASSLTGGPYEQYF TGTGCCAGTAGCCTCACAGGGGGACCCTACGAGCAGTACTTC
TRBD1 once TRBJ2-5 TRBV4-1 CASSPTGGTQETQYF TGCGCCAGCAGCCCGACAGGGGGAACCCAAGAGACCCAGTACTTC
TRBD2 . TRBJ2-2 TRBV5-1 CASSLGFTDQRGTGELFF TGCGCCAGCAGCTTGGGCTTTACAGATCAGCGGGGCACCGGGGAGCTGTTTTTT
. once TRBJ2-1 TRBV12-3/TRBV12-4 CASSFLVGEQFF TGTGCCAGCAGTTTTCTGGTCGGTGAGCAGTTCTTC
TRBD1 . TRBJ2-7 TRBV15 CATSRGTGTYEQYF TGTGCCACCAGCAGAGGGACAGGGACCTACGAGCAGTACTTC
. . TRBJ1-2 TRBV12-3/TRBV12-4 CASSPSLPYGYTF TGTGCCAGCAGCCCGTCCTTACCTTATGGCTACACCTTC
. . TRBJ2-5 TRBV5-1 CASSFDGKETQYF TGCGCCAGCAGCTTCGATGGGAAAGAGACCCAGTACTTC
. . TRBJ1-2 TRBV30 CAWSARADDGYTF TGTGCCTGGAGCGCGCGGGCGGATGATGGCTACACCTTC
. . TRBJ2-5 TRBV6-5 CASSYRGETQYF TGTGCCAGCAGTTACAGAGGGGAGACCCAGTACTTC
TRBD2 . TRBJ2-7 TRBV20-1 CSASFLAASYEQYF TGCAGTGCTAGTTTTCTAGCGGCCTCCTACGAGCAGTACTTC
. . TRBJ1-1 TRBV6-5 CASSYSTGPNTEAFF TGTGCCAGCAGTTACTCCACAGGGCCGAACACTGAAGCTTTCTTT
. . TRBJ2-5 TRBV27 CASRPLMALQETQYF TGTGCCAGCAGACCTCTCATGGCCCTCCAAGAGACCCAGTACTTC
. . TRBJ1-1 TRBV6-2/TRBV6-3 CASSYRRAILNTEAFF TGTGCCAGCAGTTATAGGCGGGCTATATTGAACACTGAAGCTTTCTTT
. . TRBJ1-2 TRBV7-9 CASSLTYGYTF TGTGCCAGCAGCTTAACGTATGGCTACACCTTC
. once TRBJ1-4 TRBV19 CASSPLNEKLFF TGTGCCAGTAGCCCTTTGAATGAAAAACTGTTTTTT
TRBD1 . TRBJ1-2 TRBV5-1 CASSWDRDGYTF TGCGCCAGCAGCTGGGACAGGGACGGCTACACCTTC
TRBD1 . TRBJ1-2 TRBV25-1 CASSGGTGDAYYGYTF TGTGCCAGCAGTGGAGGTACAGGGGATGCATACTATGGCTACACCTTC
TRBD2 . TRBJ2-1 TRBV19 CASSRPSGGYNEQFF TGTGCCAGTAGCAGGCCTAGCGGGGGGTACAATGAGCAGTTCTTC
. . TRBJ1-5 TRBV27 CASSQLDTRGNQPQHF TGTGCCAGCAGTCAACTCGACACAAGGGGCAATCAGCCCCAGCATTTT
. . TRBJ2-5 TRBV5-1 CASSTGIQETQYF TGCGCCAGCAGCACGGGGATCCAAGAGACCCAGTACTTC
TRBD2 . TRBJ2-1 TRBV30 CAGASGRRYNEQFF TGTGCCGGAGCTAGCGGGAGGAGGTACAATGAGCAGTTCTTC
TRBD1 . TRBJ2-7 TRBV7-2 CASSLPTGGSSYEQYF TGTGCCAGCAGCTTACCTACAGGGGGGAGCTCCTACGAGCAGTACTTC
TRBD1 . TRBJ1-1 TRBV6-5 CASSYSSLTGRKAFF TGTGCCAGCAGTTACTCAAGCTTGACAGGGCGGAAAGCTTTCTTT
TRBD1 . TRBJ1-4 TRBV5-1 CASSFGTANEKLFF TGCGCCAGCAGCTTTGGGACAGCTAATGAAAAACTGTTTTTT
. . TRBJ1-2 TRBV19 CASSNQLYYGYTF TGTGCCAGTAGTAACCAGTTATACTATGGCTACACCTTC
TRBD2 . TRBJ2-3 TRBV10-2 CASSDTLAGTDTQYF TGCGCCAGCAGTGATACGCTAGCGGGCACAGATACGCAGTATTTT
TRBD1 . TRBJ1-2 TRBV19 CASSRQGDYGYTF TGTGCCAGTAGTAGACAGGGGGACTATGGCTACACCTTC
. . TRBJ1-6 TRBV11-3 CASRYGMGSPLHF TGTGCCAGCCGATATGGGATGGGTTCACCCCTCCACTTT
TRBD1 . TRBJ2-3 TRBV11-1 CAHGDRGYVTDTQYF TGTGCCCACGGGGACAGGGGTTATGTCACAGATACGCAGTATTTT
TRBD2 . TRBJ2-5 TRBV9 CASSVAGGSGRRGQETQYF TGTGCCAGCAGCGTAGCTGGTGGGAGCGGGAGGAGAGGACAAGAGACCCAGTACTTC
. . TRBJ1-1 TRBV6-5 CASSSLQMNTEAFF TGTGCCAGCAGTTCCCTTCAGATGAACACTGAAGCTTTCTTT
. . TRBJ1-2 TRBV12-3/TRBV12-4 CASSDSHYGYTF TGTGCCAGCAGTGACAGCCACTATGGCTACACCTTC
TRBD1 . TRBJ2-7 TRBV5-6 CASDSGTGAYEQYF TGTGCCAGCGATTCCGGGACAGGGGCCTACGAGCAGTACTTC
. once TRBJ2-2 TRBV7-2 CAAREGNTGELFF TGTGCGGCCCGGGAAGGGAACACCGGGGAGCTGTTTTTT
. . TRBJ1-5 TRBV5-8 CASRRRGGQPQHF TGTGCCAGCAGACGCAGGGGAGGACAGCCCCAGCATTTT
. . TRBJ1-1 TRBV5-6 CASSLFTEAFF TGTGCCAGCAGCTTGTTCACCGAAGCTTTCTTT
TRBD1 . TRBJ1-2 TRBV30 CAWSVPGQGYYGYTF TGTGCCTGGAGTGTACCGGGACAGGGGTACTATGGCTACACCTTC
. . TRBJ2-5 TRBV24-1 CATSRGGRAQGGQETQYF TGTGCCACCAGTCGAGGGGGTCGGGCCCAAGGAGGTCAAGAGACCCAGTACTTC
. once TRBJ1-5 TRBV19 CASNPVGNQPQHF TGTGCCAGTAATCCGGTTGGCAATCAGCCCCAGCATTTT
. once TRBJ2-7 TRBV5-5 CASSLDPGAEQYF TGTGCCAGCAGCTTGGATCCAGGGGCCGAGCAGTACTTC
. . TRBJ2-1 TRBV3-1/TRBV3-2 CASSQDDGFSEQFF TGTGCCAGCAGCCAAGATGACGGTTTTTCTGAGCAGTTCTTC
. . TRBJ1-1 TRBV14 CASSQDTLGTEAFF TGTGCCAGCAGCCAAGACACCTTGGGGACTGAAGCTTTCTTT
. . TRBJ1-2 TRBV7-8 CASSPPKQAHYGYTF TGTGCCAGCAGCCCTCCCAAACAGGCGCACTATGGCTACACCTTC
TRBD1 . TRBJ2-5 TRBV6-5 CASSYSRGRGETQYF TGTGCCAGCAGTTACTCCAGGGGGCGGGGAGAGACCCAGTACTTC
. . TRBJ2-3 TRBV7-2 CASSPAPPDTQYF TGTGCCAGCAGCCCAGCCCCCCCAGATACGCAGTATTTT
TRBD1 . TRBJ1-2 TRBV28 CASGQVLGYGYTF TGTGCCAGCGGACAGGTCTTGGGCTATGGCTACACCTTC
TRBD1 . TRBJ2-6 TRBV6-6 CASTRGLGQGDFSGANVLTF TGTGCCAGCACTCGGGGGTTGGGACAGGGAGACTTCTCTGGGGCCAACGTCCTGACTTTC
. few TRBJ2-7 TRBV29-1 CSVRPPGTTEQYF TGCAGCGTTCGTCCCCCCGGGACAACCGAGCAGTACTTC
. . TRBJ1-3 TRBV5-6 CASSPGWGGSGNTIYF TGTGCCAGCAGCCCCGGATGGGGGGGCTCTGGAAACACCATATATTTT